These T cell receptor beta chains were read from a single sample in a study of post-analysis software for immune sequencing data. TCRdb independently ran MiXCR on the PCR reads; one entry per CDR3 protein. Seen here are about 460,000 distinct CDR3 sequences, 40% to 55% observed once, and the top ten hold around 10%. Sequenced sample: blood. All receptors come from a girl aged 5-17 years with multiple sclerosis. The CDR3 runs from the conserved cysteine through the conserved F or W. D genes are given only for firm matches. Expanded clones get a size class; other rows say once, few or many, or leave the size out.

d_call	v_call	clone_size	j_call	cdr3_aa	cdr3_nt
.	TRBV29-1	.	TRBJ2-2	CSVERDTNTGELFF	TGCAGCGTTGAAAGGGACACCAACACCGGGGAGCTGTTTTTT
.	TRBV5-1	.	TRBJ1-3	CASSRGAGDENTIYF	TGCGCCAGCAGTCGAGGGGCAGGGGATGAAAACACCATATATTTT
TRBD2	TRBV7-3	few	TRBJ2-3	CASSLNPAGVADTQYF	TGTGCCAGCAGCTTAAACCCAGCGGGAGTGGCAGATACGCAGTATTTT
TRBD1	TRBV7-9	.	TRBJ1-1	CASSLPGTGVEAFF	TGTGCCAGCAGCTTACCCGGGACAGGAGTTGAAGCTTTCTTT
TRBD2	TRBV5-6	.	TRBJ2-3	CASSLLTSGTSTDTQYF	TGTGCCAGCAGCTTGCTGACTAGCGGAACTAGCACAGATACGCAGTATTTT
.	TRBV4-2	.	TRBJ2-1	CASSHYSGTPNEQFF	TGTGCCAGCAGCCACTATAGCGGAACGCCCAATGAGCAGTTCTTC
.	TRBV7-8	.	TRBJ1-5	CASSPLDISNQPQHF	TGTGCCAGTAGCCCCCTGGACATTAGCAATCAGCCCCAGCATTTT
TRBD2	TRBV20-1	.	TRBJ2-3	CSARLAGAPDTQYF	TGCAGTGCTAGACTAGCGGGAGCCCCAGATACGCAGTATTTT
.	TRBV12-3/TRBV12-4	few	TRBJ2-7	CASSLAPSEARYEQYF	TGTGCCAGCAGTTTAGCCCCGTCCGAAGCTCGTTACGAGCAGTACTTC
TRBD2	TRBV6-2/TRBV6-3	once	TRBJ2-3	CASSRGTSGREDTQYF	TGTGCCAGCAGTCGAGGGACTAGCGGGAGGGAAGATACGCAGTATTTT
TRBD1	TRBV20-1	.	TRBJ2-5	CSARNPGTAYQETQYF	TGCAGTGCTAGGAATCCCGGGACAGCGTACCAAGAGACCCAGTACTTC
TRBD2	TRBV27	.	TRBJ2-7	CASRAFTSGSYEQYF	TGTGCCAGCAGAGCCTTCACTAGCGGCTCATACGAGCAGTACTTC
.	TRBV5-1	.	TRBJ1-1	CASSSPAEDTEAFF	TGCGCCAGCAGCTCCCCGGCTGAGGACACTGAAGCTTTCTTT
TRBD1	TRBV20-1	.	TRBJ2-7	CSARDRGEQYF	TGCAGTGCTCGAGACAGGGGCGAGCAGTACTTC
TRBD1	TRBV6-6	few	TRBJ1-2	CASSYTGGHYGYTF	TGTGCCAGCAGTTATACAGGGGGCCACTATGGCTACACCTTC
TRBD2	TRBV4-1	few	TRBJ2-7	CASSHQTSGNYEQYF	TGCGCCAGCAGCCACCAGACTAGCGGGAACTACGAGCAGTACTTC
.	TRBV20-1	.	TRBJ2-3	CSAIPGTRGDTQYF	TGCAGCGCCATTCCCGGGACGCGGGGAGATACGCAGTATTTT
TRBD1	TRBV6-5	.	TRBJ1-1	CASGTGEIGRKAFF	TGTGCCAGCGGGACAGGTGAGATCGGTCGAAAAGCTTTCTTT
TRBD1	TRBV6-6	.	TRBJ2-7	CASSYSTGQGYEQYF	TGTGCCAGCAGTTACTCGACGGGACAGGGCTACGAGCAGTACTTC
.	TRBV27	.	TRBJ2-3	CASSLLGETSTDTQYF	TGTGCCAGCAGTTTATTGGGGGAAACTAGCACAGATACGCAGTATTTT
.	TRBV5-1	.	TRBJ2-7	CASSPLVTDTTYEQYF	TGCGCCAGCAGCCCGCTAGTTACGGACACCACCTACGAGCAGTACTTC
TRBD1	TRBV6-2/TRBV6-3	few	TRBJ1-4	CASSYTSAGQLAANEKLFF	TGTGCCAGCAGTTACACGTCGGCGGGACAGCTTGCAGCTAATGAAAAACTGTTTTTT
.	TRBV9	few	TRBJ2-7	CASSRDQGQFYEQYF	TGTGCCAGCAGCCGGGACCAGGGCCAATTCTACGAGCAGTACTTC
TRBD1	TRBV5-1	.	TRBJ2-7	CASSQGTGGRYEQYF	TGCGCCAGCAGCCAGGGGACAGGGGGTAGGTACGAGCAGTACTTC
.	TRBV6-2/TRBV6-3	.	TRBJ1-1	CASTPDLGTEAFF	TGTGCCAGCACCCCGGACCTGGGCACTGAAGCTTTCTTT
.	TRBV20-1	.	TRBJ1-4	CSARPPAHGNEKLFF	TGCAGTGCTAGGCCCCCGGCACACGGGAATGAAAAACTGTTTTTT
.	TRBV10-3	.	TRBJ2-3	CAISEWSTDTQYF	TGTGCCATCAGTGAGTGGTCCACAGATACGCAGTATTTT
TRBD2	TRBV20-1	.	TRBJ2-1	CSAKSSTGGFFNEQFF	TGCAGTGCAAAATCCTCAACGGGAGGGTTCTTCAATGAGCAGTTCTTC
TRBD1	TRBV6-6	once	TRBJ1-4	CASRYSGGKGEKLFF	TGTGCCAGCAGATATTCAGGGGGCAAGGGTGAAAAACTGTTTTTT
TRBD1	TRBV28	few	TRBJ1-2	CASSTGQINYGYTF	TGTGCCAGCAGTACGGGACAGATTAACTATGGCTACACCTTC
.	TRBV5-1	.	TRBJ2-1	CASSLFSPSDNEQFF	TGCGCCAGCAGCTTGTTTAGCCCGAGTGACAATGAGCAGTTCTTC
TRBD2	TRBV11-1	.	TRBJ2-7	CASSAYSGRMQQYF	TGTGCCAGCAGCGCGTATAGCGGGAGGATGCAGCAGTACTTC
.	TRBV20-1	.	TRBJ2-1	CSAPLGPGSDEQFF	TGCAGTGCGCCTCTCGGTCCGGGAAGCGATGAGCAGTTCTTC
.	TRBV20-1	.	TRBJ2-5	CSAAKETQYF	TGCAGTGCAGCGAAAGAGACCCAGTACTTC
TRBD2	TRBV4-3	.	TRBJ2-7	CASSQLAAGLWTSGSYEQYF	TGCGCCAGCAGCCAATTGGCCGCAGGACTCTGGACTAGCGGTTCCTACGAGCAGTACTTC
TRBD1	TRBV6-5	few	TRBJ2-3	CASSYSRRDSITDTQYF	TGTGCCAGCAGTTACTCAAGACGGGACAGTATCACAGATACGCAGTATTTT
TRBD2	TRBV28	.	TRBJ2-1	CASSSAGDWQFF	TGTGCCAGCAGTTCCGCGGGAGACTGGCAGTTCTTC
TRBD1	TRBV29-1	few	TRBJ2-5	CSVGGQLGETQYF	TGCAGCGTTGGGGGACAGCTGGGGGAGACCCAGTACTTC
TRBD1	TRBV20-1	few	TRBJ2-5	CGVVPNRGPPPRQETLYF	TGCGGTGTTGTTCCCAACAGGGGCCCACCACCACGACAAGAGACCCTGTACTTC
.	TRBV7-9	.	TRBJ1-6	CASSYRTDNSPLHF	TGTGCCAGCAGCTATCGGACAGACAATTCACCCCTCCACTTT
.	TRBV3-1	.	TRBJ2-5	CASSQDGRRQETQYF	TGTGCCAGCAGCCAAGATGGGCGGAGACAAGAGACCCAGTACTTC
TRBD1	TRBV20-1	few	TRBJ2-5	CSARTTGQGQETQYF	TGCAGTGCTAGAACCACCGGACAGGGGCAAGAGACCCAGTACTTC
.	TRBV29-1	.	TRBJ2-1	CSVPTYNEQFF	TGCAGCGTACCCACTTACAATGAGCAGTTCTTC
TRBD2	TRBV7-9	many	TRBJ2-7	CASSLRAGARPYEQYF	TGTGCCAGCAGTCTTAGGGCGGGAGCCCGACCTTACGAGCAGTACTTC
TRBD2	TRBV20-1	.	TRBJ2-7	CSARDRTRGPEQYF	TGCAGTGCTAGGGACCGGACTAGAGGCCCCGAGCAGTACTTC
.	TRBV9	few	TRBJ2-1	CASSVAQGPLYNEQFF	TGTGCCAGCAGCGTCGCACAGGGTCCCCTTTACAATGAGCAGTTCTTC
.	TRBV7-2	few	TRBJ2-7	CASSLRRAYEQYF	TGTGCCAGCAGCTTACGCAGGGCGTACGAGCAGTACTTC
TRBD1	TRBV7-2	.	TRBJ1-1	CASSPRTGRAFF	TGTGCCAGCAGCCCGCGGACAGGTCGGGCTTTCTTT
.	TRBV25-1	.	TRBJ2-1	CASTEGGQGSNEQFF	TGTGCCAGCACAGAGGGAGGTCAGGGGTCGAATGAGCAGTTCTTC